The 14 T cell receptor beta chains below come from one sample, sequenced in a study of cytomegalovirus exposure and HLA in healthy donors. The study ran its PCR with 60 Vbeta and 13 Jbeta primers. Clones were read by immunoSEQ multiplex PCR, and TCRdb kept only the in-frame ones, dropping some. In the table there are around 88,000 clones, less than 80% of which are singletons. Material for sequencing was PBMCs. All receptors derive from a woman aged 40 to 50 in good health and CMV-seropositive.

In DNA, the CDR3 is TGCGCCAGCAGTGGACCTGGACTAGCTTCAGATACGCAGTATTTT. It yields the protein CASSGPGLASDTQYF. This chain connects TRBV10-1 to TRBJ2-3; 8 nucleotides align to TRBD2. V lost 4 bases to trimming and J lost 4 bases; unmatched junction nucleotides: 7. The CDR3 is 15 amino acids. CDR1 and CDR2 (germline): WNHNN, SYGVQD (reference sequence).

The rearrangement links TRBV18 to TRBJ2-1; D is possibly TRBD2 (6 bases). This CDR3 region has 14 residues. V was clipped by 2 bases and J by 8 bases, with 13 bases between them. Germline values: CDR1 KGHSH, CDR2 LQKENI. CDR3 nucleotide sequence: TGTGCCAGCTCACCAGCGGGACCTACGTATGAGCAGTTCTTC. Translation gives CASSPAGPTYEQFF. Together with reference TRBV18 and TRBJ2-1, the CDR3 gives the full variable domain: NAGVMQNPRHLVRRRGQEARLRCSPMKGHSHVYWYRQLPEEGLKFMVYLQKENIIDESGMPKERFSAEFPKEGPSILRIQQVVRGDSAAYFCASSPAGPTYEQFFGPGTRLTVL.

This CDR3 is CASSSRLGAQYF. CDR3 DNA: TGTGCCAGCAGCTCTCGACTAGGTGCGCAGTATTTT. The J gene is TRBJ2-3, the V gene TRBV5-6, with D perhaps matching TRBD2 (6 bases). V gave up 3 bases and J gave up 10 bases, with 12 bases separating them. Per the germline V gene, CDR1 is SGHDT and CDR2 is YYEEEE. The CDR3 runs 12 residues.

This chain joins TRBV6-5 and TRBJ2-7; D might be TRBD1 (5 bases). This CDR3 has 14 amino acids. Trimming took 6 bases from V and 1 from J, leaving 13 bases between them. CDR1 and CDR2 (germline): MNHEY, SVGAGI. This CDR3 reads CASSPTRQSYEQYF. DNA for the CDR3: TGTGCCAGCAGCCCCACCCGACAGTCCTACGAGCAGTACTTC.

The rearrangement uses TRBV7-2 and TRBJ2-7, with D tentatively TRBD2 (7 bases). The CDR3 is 14 residues long. Trimming left V 1 base short and J 6 bases short, with 13 bases between. Looked up from germline, CDR1 is SGHTA and CDR2 is FQGNSA. The CDR3 nucleotides read TGTGCCAGCAGCTTAGAGGGGGGGCCCGGCGAGCAGTACTTC. This gives the protein CASSLEGGPGEQYF.

This clone appeared a few times. The chain is built from TRBV9 and TRBJ2-3; 9 positions agree with TRBD2. This CDR3 region has 16 residues. CDR1 SGDLS and CDR2 YYNGEE come from the germline V gene. V lost 0 bases and J lost 2; bases outside the gene matches: 4. Here the CDR3 reads CASSVGLAAHTDTQYF. CDR3 bases: TGTGCCAGCAGCGTAGGACTAGCGGCCCACACAGATACGCAGTATTTT.

CDR3 protein: CASSYFRGDNNEQFF. CDR3 DNA: TGTGCCAGCAGTTACTTCAGGGGGGACAACAATGAGCAGTTCTTC. The chain couples TRBV6-6 to TRBJ2-1; D perhaps matches TRBD1 (7 bases). Germline V gene data show CDR1 as MNHNY and CDR2 as SVGAGI (reference sequence). Trimming shortened V by 1 base and J by 5 bases, and 12 bases separated the two germline ends. The CDR3 is 15 amino acids.

V is TRBV28 and J is TRBJ1-2; the match to TRBD1 covers 10 bases. The CDR3 runs 15 residues. From germline, CDR1 is MDHEN and CDR2 SYDVKM. J lost 5 bases, V lost 5 bases, and 8 bases had no gene match. CDR3 in amino acids: CASSTGTGAFYGYTF. DNA of the CDR3: TGTGCCAGCAGTACAGGGACAGGGGCGTTTTATGGCTACACCTTC.

The chain links TRBV10-2 to TRBJ2-7; TRBD1 aligns across 10 bases. V trimming: 4 bases; J trimming: 9 bases; junction bases outside the gene matches: 9. Germline values: CDR1 WSHSY, CDR2 SAAADI. The CDR3 contains 14 residues. CDR3: CASSVVGTGEVQYF. CDR3 sequence (DNA): TGCGCCAGCAGTGTGGTGGGGACAGGGGAGGTGCAGTACTTC.

This clone showed up just once. This chain joins TRBV7-2 and TRBJ1-1, with 7 bases fitting TRBD1. The ends lost 2 bases at V and 1 base at J; junction bases unmatched: 1. In germline, CDR1 is SGHTA, CDR2 FQGNSA. CDR3 length equals 14 residues. CDR3 bases: TGTGCCAGCAGCTTATGGGACAGGAACACTGAAGCTTTCTTT. It encodes CASSLWDRNTEAFF.

V and J are TRBV10-3 and TRBJ2-2, with 7 bases that match TRBD1. Germline V gene lookup returns CDR1 ENHRY and CDR2 SYGVKD. J gave up 5 bases and V 7 bases, and 13 bases lay outside the gene matches. This CDR3 spans 16 amino acids. CDR3 region: CAITRGRQGKTGELFF. CDR3 coding DNA: TGTGCCATCACCCGAGGGAGACAGGGTAAAACCGGGGAGCTGTTTTTT.

The gene calls are TRBV7-2 and TRBJ1-1; maybe TRBD1 (6 bases). The CDR3 loop spans 15 amino acids. The germline CDR1 and CDR2 sequences are SGHTA and FQGNSA. Trimming left V 2 bases short and J 6 bases short, with 16 bases between. CDR3 DNA sequence: TGTGCCAGCAGCTTAAGGAGCAGGGGTCTATCTGAAGCTTTCTTT. Its protein is CASSLRSRGLSEAFF.

Regarding this clone: The junction does not match germline at one end; this may be a read error. The chain joins TRBV7-7 to TRBJ1-5; D is unresolved. The germline V gene has CDR1 SSHAT and CDR2 FNYEAQ (reference sequence). CDR3 length: 14 amino acids. The CDR3, as DNA: TGTGCTAGCAAGCTCGTCCGGGGCAATCAGCCCCAGCATTTT. Translating gives CASKLVRGNQPQHF.

The table lists this clone with a few counts. The chain links TRBV18 to TRBJ1-1; D perhaps matches TRBD1 (6 bases). Trimming shortened V by 2 bases and J by 4 bases, and 11 bases separated the two germline ends. The CDR3 loop spans 14 amino acids. The germline gives CDR1 KGHSH, CDR2 LQKENI. CDR3 nucleotide sequence: TGTGCCAGCTCACCAGCAGGGGATAGCACTGAAGCTTTCTTT. It is translated as CASSPAGDSTEAFF.